This T cell receptor (beta chain) is from a study of blood T cell repertoires in COVID-19. V lost 8 bases, J lost 2 bases, and 7 bases lay in between. The germline gives CDR1 SNHLY, CDR2 FYNNEI. The CDR3 extends over 12 amino acids. The protocol was immunoSEQ multiplex PCR, while the TCRdb copy is restricted to in-frame clones and leaves out a portion. The data show about 87,000 clones, around four fifths seen once. The V call is TRBV2, the J call TRBJ1-5, with D hard to call. The sequence was collected from a woman in her seventies with acute or convalescent COVID-19. The specimen was peripheral blood. The CDR3 DNA reads TGTGCCAGCGGTCTAGGCAATCAGCCCCAGCATTTT. Protein sequence: CASGLGNQPQHF. Full variable domain (remainder filled in from reference TRBV2 and TRBJ1-5): EPEVTQTPSHQVTQMGQEVILRCVPISNHLYFYWYRQILGQKVEFLVSFYNNEISEKSEIFDDQFSVERPDGSNFTLKIRSTKLEDSAMYFCASGLGNQPQHFGDGTRLSIL.